A selection of T cell receptor beta chains follows, all from one sample in a study of cytomegalovirus exposure and HLA in healthy donors. The assay was immunoSEQ multiplex PCR, and TCRdb's table has in-frame clones only and misses some. This repertoire includes roughly 84,000 clones. Material: PBMCs. The receptors were gathered from a man aged 45-60 years in good health and CMV-seronegative. Both conserved end residues are part of each CDR3. Fields, in order: D gene, V gene, J gene, CDR3 DNA, CDR3 protein. D genes are given only for firm matches.

>-|TRBV29-1|TRBJ1-3
TGCAGCGTTGAAGATAAAACGATAGACACCATATATTTT
CSVEDKTIDTIYF
>-|TRBV10-3|TRBJ2-7
TGTGCCATCAGCCAACCTTCTGGGACACGTCCCTCTTACGAGCAGTACTTC
CAISQPSGTRPSYEQYF
>-|TRBV21-1|TRBJ1-3
TGTGCCAGCAGTAATGGGGAGGCCTCTGGAAACACCATATATTTT
CASSNGEASGNTIYF
>TRBD1|TRBV28|TRBJ1-3
TGTGCCAGCAACCTTGGGACAGACCAAGGTTGGGGAAACACCATATATTTT
CASNLGTDQGWGNTIYF
>-|TRBV18|TRBJ2-1
TGTGCCAGCTCACCGGAGCAGGGTGGTTTTCTCTACAATGAGCAGTTCTTC
CASSPEQGGFLYNEQFF
>-|TRBV2|TRBJ2-5
TGTGCCAGCAGGGAAAGGTTGGCTAGCGATCAAGAGACCCAGTACTTC
CASRERLASDQETQYF
>-|TRBV9|TRBJ1-1
TGTGCCAGCAGTGCAGACCTCAGGGGGAACACTGAAGCTTTCTTT
CASSADLRGNTEAFF
>TRBD1|TRBV5-4|TRBJ2-7
TGTGCCAGCAGCTTTGGGACAGGGGCCTACGAGCAGTACTTC
CASSFGTGAYEQYF
>TRBD2|TRBV10-3|TRBJ2-3
TGTGCCACTCAAGCGGGGGGGCTTAGCACAGATACGCAGTATTTT
CATQAGGLSTDTQYF
>-|TRBV6-1|TRBJ2-3
TGTGCCAGCAGTACCCCGGGAGAGAGCACAGATACGCAGTATTTT
CASSTPGESTDTQYF
>TRBD1|TRBV5-6|TRBJ2-7
TGTGCCAGCAGCTTTGGACAGGGGAGGTACGAGCAGTACTTC
CASSFGQGRYEQYF
>-|TRBV6-1|TRBJ1-2
TGTGCCAGTCAAACAATGACAGGCCTGAACTATGGCTACACCTTC
CASQTMTGLNYGYTF
>-|TRBV23-1|TRBJ1-6
TGCGCCAGCAGTCAGACCGGCCGAGCAGGCCTAAATTCACCCCTCCACTTT
CASSQTGRAGLNSPLHF
>-|TRBV9|TRBJ1-3
TGTGCCAGCAGCGCACAGGAACCTGGAAACACCATATATTTT
CASSAQEPGNTIYF
>-|TRBV5-6|TRBJ2-7
TGTGCCAGCAGCCTCTACTACGAGCAGTACTTC
CASSLYYEQYF
>-|TRBV2|TRBJ1-3
TGTGCCAGCAGTGAAGCGGGGTCAGGGATAAACACCATATATTTT
CASSEAGSGINTIYF
>-|TRBV7-9|TRBJ2-1
TGTGCCATTCTAACGGGTTACGAGCAGTTCTTC
CAILTGYEQFF
>TRBD1|TRBV27|TRBJ2-5
TGTGCCAGCAGTACCATAAGACAGGGAGAGACCCAGTACTTC
CASSTIRQGETQYF
>-|TRBV28|TRBJ1-1
TGTGCCAGCAGCAAAAAAAACAGGGTATTCTCTGAAGCTTTCTTT
CASSKKNRVFSEAFF
>-|TRBV4-3|TRBJ1-6
TGCGCCAGCAGCCAACGACAGTATCTCACGAATTCACCCCTCCACTTT
CASSQRQYLTNSPLHF
>-|TRBV5-4|TRBJ1-2
TGTGCCAGCAGTGCACAGCAAAACTATGGCTACACCTTC
CASSAQQNYGYTF
>TRBD2|TRBV28|TRBJ2-7
TGTGCCAGCAGTTCTAGCGGGGGCGCCCGTTACGAGCAGTACTTC
CASSSSGGARYEQYF
>TRBD1|TRBV4-2|TRBJ2-7
TGTGCCAGCAGCCAAGATAAGGTCGGGACAGAGAAGTACTTC
CASSQDKVGTEKYF
>TRBD1|TRBV6-5|TRBJ1-4
TGTGCCAGCAGTTACCTACAGGGGACTAATGAAAAACTGTTTTTT
CASSYLQGTNEKLFF
>-|TRBV5-4|TRBJ2-5
TGTGCCAGCAGCTTGATGGGGGCCGAGTCGGCCCAGTACTTC
CASSLMGAESAQYF
>-|TRBV6-8|TRBJ2-1
TGTGCCAGCCCTCTATTTAGCTCCTACAATGAGCAGTTCTTC
CASPLFSSYNEQFF
>TRBD1|TRBV7-2|TRBJ1-6
TGTGCCAGCAGGCCAGGGACAGGGAACATTCATAATTCACCCCTCCACTTT
CASRPGTGNIHNSPLHF
>TRBD1|TRBV4-3|TRBJ1-2
TGCGCCAGCAGCCGGGATCGACAGGGAGGAAATGGCTACACCTTC
CASSRDRQGGNGYTF
>TRBD2|TRBV7-7|TRBJ2-7
TGTGCTAGCAGCGAAGGGACTAGCTACGAGCAGTACTTC
CASSEGTSYEQYF
>-|TRBV2|TRBJ2-3
TGTGCCAGCAGGGAGGGGTCAGATACGCAGTATTTT
CASREGSDTQYF
>-|TRBV10-3|TRBJ1-1
TGTGCCATCAGTCATGACAGGTCTTCAGAGAACACTGAAGCTTTCTTT
CAISHDRSSENTEAFF
>-|TRBV4-2|TRBJ1-1
TGTGCCAGCAGCCAAGTCGGGTATGTGGACACTGAAGCTTTCTTT
CASSQVGYVDTEAFF
>TRBD1|TRBV7-9|TRBJ2-5
TGTGCCAGCAGCCCCCAAGGGGGCCCAGAGACCCAGTACTTC
CASSPQGGPETQYF
>-|TRBV5-1|TRBJ2-2
TGCGCCAGCAGCGTTCAAGCGGAGGCCGGGGAGCTGTTTTTT
CASSVQAEAGELFF
>TRBD1|TRBV28|TRBJ1-5
TGTGCCAGCAGTTCTCTAACAGGGGGCGAGCAGCCCCAGCATTTT
CASSSLTGGEQPQHF